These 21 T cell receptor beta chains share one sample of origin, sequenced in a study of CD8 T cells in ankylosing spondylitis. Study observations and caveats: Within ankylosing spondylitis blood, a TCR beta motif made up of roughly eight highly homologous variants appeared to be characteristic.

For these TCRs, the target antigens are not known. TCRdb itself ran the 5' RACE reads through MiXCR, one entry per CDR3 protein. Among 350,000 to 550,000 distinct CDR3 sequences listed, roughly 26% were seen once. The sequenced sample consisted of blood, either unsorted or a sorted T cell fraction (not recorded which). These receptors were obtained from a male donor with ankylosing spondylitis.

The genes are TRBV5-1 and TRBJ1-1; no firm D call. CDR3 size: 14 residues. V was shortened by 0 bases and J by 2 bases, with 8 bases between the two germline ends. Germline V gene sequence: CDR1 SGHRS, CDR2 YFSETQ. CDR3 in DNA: TGCGCCAGCAGCTTGGCATCGAGTAACACTGAAGCTTTCTTT. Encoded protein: CASSLASSNTEAFF.

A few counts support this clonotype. This CDR3 is CSAPGQGKETQYF. As DNA, the CDR3 is TGCAGTGCCCCTGGACAGGGGAAGGAGACCCAGTACTTC. The chain recombines TRBV20-1 with TRBJ2-5; TRBD1 aligns across 9 bases. Per germline, CDR1 DFQATT and CDR2 SNEGSKA (reference sequence). The CDR3 has 13 amino acids. J gave up 5 bases and V 6 bases, and 7 bases lay outside the gene matches.

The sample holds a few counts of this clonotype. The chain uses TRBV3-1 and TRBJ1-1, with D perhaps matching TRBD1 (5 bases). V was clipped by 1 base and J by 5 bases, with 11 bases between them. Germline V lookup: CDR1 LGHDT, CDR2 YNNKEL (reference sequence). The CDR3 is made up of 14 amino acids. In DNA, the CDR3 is TGTGCCAGCAGCCAAGTTAAAGGGGCGACTGAAGCTTTCTTT. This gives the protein CASSQVKGATEAFF.

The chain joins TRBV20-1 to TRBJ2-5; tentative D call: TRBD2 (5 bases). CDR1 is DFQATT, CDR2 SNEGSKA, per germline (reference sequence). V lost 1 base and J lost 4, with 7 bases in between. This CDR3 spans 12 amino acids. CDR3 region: CSARVAGETQYF. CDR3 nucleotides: TGCAGTGCTAGAGTTGCGGGAGAGACCCAGTACTTC.

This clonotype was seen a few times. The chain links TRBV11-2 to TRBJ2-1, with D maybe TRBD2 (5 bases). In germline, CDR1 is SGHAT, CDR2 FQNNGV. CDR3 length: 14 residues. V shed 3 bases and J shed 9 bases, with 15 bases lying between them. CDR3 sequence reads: CASSFRLARGEQFF. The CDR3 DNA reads TGTGCCAGCAGCTTCAGGCTGGCTCGGGGTGAGCAGTTCTTC.

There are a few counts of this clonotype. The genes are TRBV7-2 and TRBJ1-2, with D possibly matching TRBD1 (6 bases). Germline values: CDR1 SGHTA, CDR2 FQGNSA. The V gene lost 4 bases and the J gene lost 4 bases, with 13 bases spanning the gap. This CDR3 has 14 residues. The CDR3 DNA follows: TGTGCCAGCAGCTCCAGGGGAGGGGCCTATGGCTACACCTTC. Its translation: CASSSRGGAYGYTF.

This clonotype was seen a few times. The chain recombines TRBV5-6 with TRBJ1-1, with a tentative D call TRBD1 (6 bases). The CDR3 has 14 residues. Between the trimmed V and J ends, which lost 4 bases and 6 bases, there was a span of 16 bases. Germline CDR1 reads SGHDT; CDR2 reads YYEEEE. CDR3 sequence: CASSTSGEGAEAFF. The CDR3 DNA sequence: TGTGCCAGCAGCACCTCAGGGGAAGGAGCTGAAGCTTTCTTT.

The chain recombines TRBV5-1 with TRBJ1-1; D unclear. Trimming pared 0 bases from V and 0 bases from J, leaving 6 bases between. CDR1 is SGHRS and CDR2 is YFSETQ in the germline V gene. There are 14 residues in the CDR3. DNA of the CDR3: TGCGCCAGCAGCTTGGAACACATGAACACTGAAGCTTTCTTT. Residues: CASSLEHMNTEAFF.

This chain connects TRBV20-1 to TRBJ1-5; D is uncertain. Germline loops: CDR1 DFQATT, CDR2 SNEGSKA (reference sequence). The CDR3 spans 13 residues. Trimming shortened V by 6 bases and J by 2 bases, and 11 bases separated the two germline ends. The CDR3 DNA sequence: TGCAGTGCCCCCTCCCCGGGCAATCAGCCCCAGCATTTT. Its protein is CSAPSPGNQPQHF.

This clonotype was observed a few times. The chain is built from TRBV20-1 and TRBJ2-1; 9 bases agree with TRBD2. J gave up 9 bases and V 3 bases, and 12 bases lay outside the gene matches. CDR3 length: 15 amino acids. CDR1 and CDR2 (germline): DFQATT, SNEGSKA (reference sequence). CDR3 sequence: CSASSLAGGMTEQFF. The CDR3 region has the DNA TGCAGTGCTAGTTCGCTCGCGGGAGGGATGACTGAGCAGTTCTTC.

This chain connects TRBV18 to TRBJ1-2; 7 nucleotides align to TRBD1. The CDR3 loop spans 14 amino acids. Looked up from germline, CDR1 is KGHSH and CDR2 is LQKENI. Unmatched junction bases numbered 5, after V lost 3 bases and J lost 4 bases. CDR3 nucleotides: TGTGCCAGCTCACCGGGACAGAAAATCTATGGCTACACCTTC. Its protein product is CASSPGQKIYGYTF.

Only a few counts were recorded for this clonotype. CDR3 in DNA: TGCGCCAGCAGCTTGGCCCAGGCTTTAGATGAGCAGTTCTTC. As protein: CASSLAQALDEQFF. The chain couples TRBV5-1 to TRBJ2-1; D remains unclear. Germline V gives CDR1 SGHRS, CDR2 YFSETQ. This CDR3 has 14 amino acids. V dropped 0 bases and J dropped 8 bases, with 12 bases sitting between them. The entire variable domain, with the rest obtained from reference TRBV5-1 and TRBJ2-1, is as follows: KAGVTQTPRYLIKTRGQQVTLSCSPISGHRSVSWYQQTPGQGLQFLFEYFSETQRNKGNFPGRFSGRQFSNSRSEMNVSTLELGDSALYLCASSLAQALDEQFFGPGTRLTVL.

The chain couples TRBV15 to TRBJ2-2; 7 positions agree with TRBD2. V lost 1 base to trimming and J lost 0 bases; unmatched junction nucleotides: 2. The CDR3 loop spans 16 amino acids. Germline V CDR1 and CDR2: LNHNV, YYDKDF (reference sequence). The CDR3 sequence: CATSRVRGANTGELFF. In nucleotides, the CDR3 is TGTGCCACCAGCAGAGTACGGGGGGCGAACACCGGGGAGCTGTTTTTT.

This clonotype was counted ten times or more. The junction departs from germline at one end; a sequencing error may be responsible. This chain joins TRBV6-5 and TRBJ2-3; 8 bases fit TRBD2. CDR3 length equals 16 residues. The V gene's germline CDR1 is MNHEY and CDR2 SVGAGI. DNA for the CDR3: TGTGCCAGCAGTAACTCAGCGGGAGACTACACAGATACGCAGTATTTT. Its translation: CASSNSAGDYTDTQYF.

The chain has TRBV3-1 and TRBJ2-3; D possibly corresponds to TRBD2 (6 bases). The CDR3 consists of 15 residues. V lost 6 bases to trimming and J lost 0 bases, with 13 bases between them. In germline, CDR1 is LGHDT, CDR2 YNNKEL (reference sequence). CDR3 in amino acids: CASRQTRGSTDTQYF. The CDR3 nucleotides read TGTGCCAGCAGACAGACTAGAGGGAGCACAGATACGCAGTATTTT.

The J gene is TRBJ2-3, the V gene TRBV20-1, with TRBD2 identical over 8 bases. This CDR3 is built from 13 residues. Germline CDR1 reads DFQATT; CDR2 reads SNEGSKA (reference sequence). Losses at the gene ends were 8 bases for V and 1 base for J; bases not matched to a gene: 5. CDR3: CSSLAVGTDTQYF. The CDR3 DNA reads TGCAGTTCACTAGCGGTGGGCACAGATACGCAGTATTTT.

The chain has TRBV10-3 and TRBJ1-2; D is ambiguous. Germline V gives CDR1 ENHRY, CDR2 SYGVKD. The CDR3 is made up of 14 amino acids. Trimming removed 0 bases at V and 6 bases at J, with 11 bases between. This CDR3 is CAISESDRTDGYTF. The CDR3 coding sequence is TGTGCCATCAGTGAGTCTGATCGGACGGATGGCTACACCTTC.

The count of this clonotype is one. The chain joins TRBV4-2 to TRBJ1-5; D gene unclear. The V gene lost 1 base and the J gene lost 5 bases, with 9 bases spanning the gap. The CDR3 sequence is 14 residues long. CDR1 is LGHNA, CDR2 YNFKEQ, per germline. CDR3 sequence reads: CASSQGYLDQPQHF. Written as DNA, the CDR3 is TGTGCCAGCAGCCAAGGCTATCTGGATCAGCCCCAGCATTTT.

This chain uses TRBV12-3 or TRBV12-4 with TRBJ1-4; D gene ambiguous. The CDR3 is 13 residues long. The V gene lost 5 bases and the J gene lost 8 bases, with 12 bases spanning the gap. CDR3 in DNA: TGTGCCAGCAGTCCCATTGGCGGAGAAAAACTGTTTTTT. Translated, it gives CASSPIGGEKLFF.

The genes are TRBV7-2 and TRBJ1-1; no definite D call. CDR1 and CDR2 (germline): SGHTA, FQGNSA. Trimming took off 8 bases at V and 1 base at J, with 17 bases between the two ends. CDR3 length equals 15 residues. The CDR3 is CASYGEEQPNTEAFF. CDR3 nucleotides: TGTGCCAGCTACGGGGAGGAACAGCCGAACACTGAAGCTTTCTTT.

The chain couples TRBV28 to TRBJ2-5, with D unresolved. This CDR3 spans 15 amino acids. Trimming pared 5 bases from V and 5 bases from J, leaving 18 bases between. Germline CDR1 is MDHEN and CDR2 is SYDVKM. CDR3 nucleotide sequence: TGTGCCAGCAGTACCCCTAGTGCGCCGGGCGAGACCCAGTACTTC. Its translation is CASSTPSAPGETQYF. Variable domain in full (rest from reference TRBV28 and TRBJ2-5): DVKVTQSSRYLVKRTGEKVFLECVQDMDHENMFWYRQDPGLGLRLIYFSYDVKMKEKGDIPEGYSVSREKKERFSLILESASTNQTSMYLCASSTPSAPGETQYFGPGTRLLVL.